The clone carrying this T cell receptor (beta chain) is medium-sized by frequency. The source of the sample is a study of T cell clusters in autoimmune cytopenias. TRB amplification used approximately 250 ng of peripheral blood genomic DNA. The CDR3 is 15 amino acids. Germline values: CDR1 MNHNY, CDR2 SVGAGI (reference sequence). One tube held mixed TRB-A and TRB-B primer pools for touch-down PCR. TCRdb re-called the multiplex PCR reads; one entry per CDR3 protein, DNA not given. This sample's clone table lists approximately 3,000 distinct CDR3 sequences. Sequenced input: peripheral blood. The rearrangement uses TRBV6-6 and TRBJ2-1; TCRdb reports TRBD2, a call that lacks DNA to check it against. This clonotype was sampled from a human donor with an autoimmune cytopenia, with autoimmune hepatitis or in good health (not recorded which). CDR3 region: CASSGVAGGHPEQFF.